The rows below give T cell receptor beta chains drawn from one sample of a study of technical replicates of blood from a handful of donors. TCRdb keeps only in-frame clones here, not all; method: immunoSEQ multiplex PCR. The profile shows tens of thousands of clones, more than 85% of them singletons. Sequencing was performed on PBMCs. Receptors were obtained from a human donor in good health. Some clones in this sample may be carry-over from other donors' samples. Both conserved end residues are trimmed from each CDR3.

J gene: TRBJ1-2; V gene: TRBV27; CDR3 protein: ASSLIPGSYGYT
J gene: TRBJ1-1; V gene: TRBV7-9; CDR3 protein: ASSPWTGGSMNTEAF
J gene: TRBJ1-2; V gene: TRBV2; CDR3 protein: ASSFTGTQNYGYT
J gene: TRBJ2-7; V gene: TRBV10-2; CDR3 protein: ASSGGHEQY
J gene: TRBJ1-5; V gene: TRBV5-6; CDR3 protein: ASTLGGASPRQPQH
J gene: TRBJ1-2; V gene: TRBV11-1; CDR3 protein: ASRPGIGNYGYT
J gene: TRBJ2-1; V gene: TRBV14; CDR3 protein: ASSQGLAGAGWDYNEQF
J gene: TRBJ2-3; V gene: TRBV7-9; CDR3 protein: ASSLGVVQTDTQY
J gene: TRBJ2-7; V gene: TRBV15; CDR3 protein: ATSRRQGLWQY
J gene: TRBJ2-1; V gene: TRBV18; CDR3 protein: ASSPEASTDEQF
J gene: TRBJ2-7; V gene: TRBV7-9; CDR3 protein: ASSLVSGVGEQY
J gene: TRBJ1-3; V gene: TRBV9; CDR3 protein: ASSVVPGASSGNTIY
J gene: TRBJ1-2; V gene: TRBV30; CDR3 protein: AWSISARGYT
J gene: TRBJ2-7; V gene: TRBV6-5; CDR3 protein: ASSSAGTEDYEQY
J gene: TRBJ1-5; V gene: TRBV6-5; CDR3 protein: ASSLRDQGQPQH
J gene: TRBJ2-3; V gene: TRBV19; CDR3 protein: ASSIARSDTQY
J gene: TRBJ1-2; V gene: TRBV5-1; CDR3 protein: ASSLGREALIRYGYT
J gene: TRBJ2-1; V gene: TRBV7-2; CDR3 protein: ASSRTSGRGNEQF
J gene: TRBJ1-2; V gene: TRBV27; CDR3 protein: ASSLNRGYGYT
J gene: TRBJ1-1; V gene: TRBV7-2; CDR3 protein: ASRPGQMNTEAF
J gene: TRBJ2-7; V gene: TRBV4-2; CDR3 protein: ASSPQGSYEQY
J gene: TRBJ2-6; V gene: TRBV27; CDR3 protein: ASRGAGSGANVLT
J gene: TRBJ1-3; V gene: TRBV6-6; CDR3 protein: ASSLDGISGNTIY
J gene: TRBJ1-1; V gene: TRBV6-6; CDR3 protein: ASSHTNTEAF
J gene: TRBJ2-7; V gene: TRBV4-2; CDR3 protein: ASSQDTSGSYEQY
J gene: TRBJ1-4; V gene: TRBV15; CDR3 protein: ATRAGREKLF
J gene: TRBJ1-5; V gene: TRBV2; CDR3 protein: ASSESPGGNQPQH
J gene: TRBJ1-4; V gene: TRBV6-6; CDR3 protein: ASSYGIKQGAEVF
J gene: TRBJ1-2; V gene: TRBV18; CDR3 protein: ASSPGQGNANYGYT
J gene: TRBJ2-5; V gene: TRBV6-6; CDR3 protein: ASSLGTGVETQY
J gene: TRBJ1-2; V gene: TRBV7-3; CDR3 protein: ASSLGTGGDGYT
J gene: TRBJ1-2; V gene: TRBV7-2; CDR3 protein: ASSSAGQGAFGYT
J gene: TRBJ1-6; V gene: TRBV19; CDR3 protein: ASSLTKTGNSPLH
J gene: TRBJ2-5; V gene: TRBV9; CDR3 protein: ASSVAGTSGGETQY
J gene: TRBJ1-6; V gene: TRBV6-5; CDR3 protein: ASRGTGGGSPLH
J gene: TRBJ2-3; V gene: TRBV5-1; CDR3 protein: ASSLHRGDTQY
J gene: TRBJ2-2; V gene: TRBV5-1; CDR3 protein: ASSSNRAGGELF
J gene: TRBJ1-1; V gene: TRBV19; CDR3 protein: ASNEGMGQLNTEAF
J gene: TRBJ2-2; V gene: TRBV4-1; CDR3 protein: ASSQGRFGGFRNTGELF
J gene: TRBJ2-2; V gene: TRBV4-2; CDR3 protein: ASNHRRTSNTGELF
J gene: TRBJ1-5; V gene: TRBV27; CDR3 protein: ASSSRGGRNQPQH
J gene: TRBJ2-1; V gene: TRBV19; CDR3 protein: ASRGQGAYNEQF
J gene: TRBJ1-4; V gene: TRBV7-6; CDR3 protein: ASSTLGGTNEKLF
J gene: TRBJ2-3; V gene: TRBV27; CDR3 protein: ASSLSLGLAADTQY
J gene: TRBJ1-6; V gene: TRBV20-1; CDR3 protein: SAYTSSPLH